This note documents a single TCR beta chain sequence. The entry originates in a study of blood T cell repertoires in COVID-19. Only in-frame clones appear in the TCRdb table, and some are missing; sequencing was by immunoSEQ multiplex PCR. The repertoire has 150,000 to 200,000 clones, around 82% of them found once; the top ten carry approximately 6%. V lost 3 bases and J lost 4, with 12 bases in between. From germline, CDR1 is SGHTA and CDR2 FQGTGA. The CDR3 has 14 residues. Sequencing was carried out using PBMCs or T cells enriched from blood (not recorded which). The V call is TRBV7-3, the J call TRBJ1-2; possibly TRBD1 for D (6 bases). The clonotype originates from a man in his forties who had recovered from COVID-19. CDR3 DNA sequence: TGTGCCAGCAGCTTTCTTGGGACAAGCTATGGCTACACCTTC. Translation gives CASSFLGTSYGYTF.